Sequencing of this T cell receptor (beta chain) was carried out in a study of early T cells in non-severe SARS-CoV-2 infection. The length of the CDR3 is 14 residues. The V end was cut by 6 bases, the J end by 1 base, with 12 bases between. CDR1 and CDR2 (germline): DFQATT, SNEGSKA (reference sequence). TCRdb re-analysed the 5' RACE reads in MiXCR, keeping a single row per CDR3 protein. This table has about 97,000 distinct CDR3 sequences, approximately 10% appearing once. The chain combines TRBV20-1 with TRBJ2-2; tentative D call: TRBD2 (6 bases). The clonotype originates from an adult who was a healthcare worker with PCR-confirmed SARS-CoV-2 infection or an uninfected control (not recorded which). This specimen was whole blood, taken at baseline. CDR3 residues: CSAKIGGNTGELFF. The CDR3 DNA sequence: TGCAGTGCCAAGATCGGGGGGAACACCGGGGAGCTGTTTTTT.